This T cell receptor beta chain comes out of a study of T cell responses to AZD1222 COVID-19 vaccine. Findings and limits, study-wide: Clonal diversity was possibly underestimated, and white British individuals and females predominated among donors.

The method was immunoSEQ multiplex PCR; TCRdb's version includes in-frame clones alone and lacks a portion of them. Here the sample spans about 150,000 clones, roughly 93% being singletons. A note on this clone: As yet, its antigen is unknown.

J lost 1 base, V lost 4 bases, and 4 bases had no gene match. CDR3 size: 14 residues. Looked up from germline, CDR1 is SGHNT and CDR2 is YYREEE (reference sequence). The specimen was peripheral blood, collected 28 days after the second AZD1222 dose. The V call is TRBV5-4, the J call TRBJ1-2; the match to TRBD1 covers 7 bases. The clonotype comes from an adult who received the AZD1222 COVID-19 vaccine. CDR3 region: CASSPGQLNYGYTF. CDR3 sequence (DNA): TGTGCCAGCAGCCCGGGACAGCTTAACTATGGCTACACCTTC.